Below, 20 T cell receptor beta chains from the same sample are listed, as sequenced in a study of beta chain features in type 1 diabetes. Study-wide results and caveats: Shortening of TCRB CDR3s, moderate but significant, appeared in all four CD4+ subsets of Type 1 diabetes patients.

The authors reverse transcribed all of the isolated RNA, so sequencing captured expressed TCRB transcripts. Clones were sequenced by immunoSEQ multiplex PCR, and TCRdb holds only the in-frame ones, with some missing. The sample shows hundreds of thousands of clones, around 9.3% of them seen only once. For these TCRs, the target antigens are not known. Sequencing was done on a sample of central memory CD4+ T cells from blood. The receptors come from a young man with type 1 diabetes.

This clone occurred a few times. This chain uses TRBV5-6 with TRBJ2-2, with TRBD1 matching over 8 bases. CDR3 length equals 14 residues. CDR1 is SGHDT, CDR2 YYEEEE, per germline. V trimming: 4 bases; J trimming: 6 bases; junction bases outside the gene matches: 5. CDR3 DNA sequence: TGTGCCAGCAGCCAACCACAGGGGGCCGGGGAGCTGTTTTTT. Its protein product is CASSQPQGAGELFF.

This clone was detected only a few times. V gene TRBV7-2 combines with J gene TRBJ2-5; D is undetermined. This CDR3 region has 13 residues. V was cut by 0 bases and J by 2 bases, with 4 bases left in between. Germline CDR1 reads SGHTA; CDR2 reads FQGNSA. The CDR3 reads CASSLAQQETQYF. The CDR3 coding sequence is TGTGCCAGCAGCTTAGCCCAACAAGAGACCCAGTACTTC.

This clone was seen at least ten times. The chain combines TRBV15 with TRBJ2-7, with D uncertain. The CDR3 is 15 residues long. Germline values: CDR1 LNHNV, CDR2 YYDKDF (reference sequence). V shed 3 bases and J shed 1 base, with 13 bases lying between them. DNA of the CDR3: TGTGCCACCAGCAGTCCTGCTGGTGATTCCTACGAGCAGTACTTC. Its translation is CATSSPAGDSYEQYF.

This clone was seen only a few times. The rearrangement joins TRBV7-9 to TRBJ2-3; no firm D call. V gave up 1 base and J gave up 4 bases, with 6 bases separating them. The germline V gene has CDR1 SEHNR and CDR2 FQNEAQ (reference sequence). The CDR3 consists of 13 residues. CDR3 nucleotides: TGTGCCAGCAGCTTAGGAGGCCCAGATACGCAGTATTTT. This sequence encodes CASSLGGPDTQYF.

V usage is TRBV30 and J usage is TRBJ2-7, with unresolved D. Trimming removed 5 bases at V and 3 bases at J, with 17 bases between. The CDR3 is 14 amino acids. Per the germline V gene, CDR1 is GTSNPN and CDR2 is SVGIG (reference sequence). In nucleotides, the CDR3 is TGTGCCTGGGAAAAAGAAAAACGCTACTACGAGCAGTACTTC. Residues: CAWEKEKRYYEQYF.

This clone appeared a few times. J is TRBJ2-3 and V is TRBV10-3, with 8 bases aligning to TRBD2. With V trimmed by 10 bases and J by 2 bases, 11 bases remained unmatched. Germline assignment: CDR1 ENHRY and CDR2 SYGVKD. The CDR3 is 15 amino acids. This CDR3 is CATQTAGGLTDTQYF. Written as DNA, the CDR3 is TGTGCCACCCAGACGGCGGGGGGACTCACAGATACGCAGTATTTT.

The gene calls are TRBV7-2 and TRBJ2-2; D is uncertain. There are 13 residues in the CDR3. V lost 5 bases and J 7 bases, leaving 11 bases between the germline ends. The germline CDR1 and CDR2 sequences are SGHTA and FQGNSA. CDR3 amino acids: CASSTQWGGELFF. CDR3 in DNA: TGTGCCAGCAGCACGCAATGGGGCGGGGAGCTGTTTTTT.

CDR3 sequence (DNA): TGTGCCAGCAACATAGGCAGGTGGGGGACTGAAGCTTTCTTT. The encoded protein is CASNIGRWGTEAFF. This chain links TRBV7-9 with TRBJ1-1; D may be TRBD1 (5 bases). With 7 bases removed from V and 5 bases from J, the gap between germline ends came to 17 bases. CDR3 length: 14 amino acids. Germline CDR1 SEHNR, CDR2 FQNEAQ (reference sequence).

The J gene is TRBJ1-2, the V gene TRBV4-3; possibly TRBD1 for D (5 bases). CDR1 is LGHNA and CDR2 is YSLEER in the germline V gene. Trimming left V 0 bases short and J 2 bases short, with 10 bases between. The CDR3 is 15 residues long. CDR3 in amino acids: CASSQDPKGNYGYTF. The CDR3 coding sequence is TGCGCCAGCAGCCAAGATCCGAAGGGGAACTATGGCTACACCTTC.

J is TRBJ2-3 and V is TRBV11-2, with a possible D match to TRBD1 (6 bases). V lost 3 bases to trimming and J lost 2 bases, with 12 bases between them. The CDR3 consists of 15 residues. From germline, CDR1 is SGHAT and CDR2 FQNNGV. CDR3 bases: TGTGCCAGCAGCTTCGGACAGACTATCACAGATACGCAGTATTTT. This translates into CASSFGQTITDTQYF. Based on the CDR3 plus reference TRBV11-2 and TRBJ2-3, the full variable domain is EAGVAQSPRYKIIEKRQSVAFWCNPISGHATLYWYQQILGQGPKLLIQFQNNGVVDDSQLPKDRFSAERLKGVDSTLKIQPAKLEDSAVYLCASSFGQTITDTQYFGPGTRLTVL.

This clone has just one count. The chain carries TRBV10-2 and TRBJ1-1; a possible D gene is TRBD1 (5 bases). The germline V and J ends were trimmed by 3 bases and 4 bases, with 12 bases remaining between them. There are 14 residues in the CDR3. Germline V gene sequence: CDR1 WSHSY, CDR2 SAAADI. DNA of the CDR3: TGCGCCAGCAGTGACTACAGGCTAGCCACTGAAGCTTTCTTT. Translation gives CASSDYRLATEAFF.

The V gene is TRBV5-4, the J gene TRBJ2-1, with D unresolved. The CDR3 runs 13 residues. V lost 3 bases to trimming and J lost 8 bases, with 12 bases between them. The germline CDR1 and CDR2 sequences are SGHNT and YYREEE (reference sequence). CDR3 loop: CASSSSHGDEQFF. CDR3 bases: TGTGCCAGCAGCTCCTCGCATGGGGATGAGCAGTTCTTC.

In this sample, this clone turned up a few times. V and J are TRBV7-9 and TRBJ1-6; 10 bases align to TRBD1. The V and J ends lost 5 bases and 9 bases, in that order; junction bases with no gene match: 10. CDR3 length: 16 amino acids. Germline CDR1 reads SEHNR; CDR2 reads FQNEAQ (reference sequence). In DNA, the CDR3 is TGTGCCAGCAGCGCCCCGGGACAGGGGACGGGTTCACCCCTCCACTTT. It yields the protein CASSAPGQGTGSPLHF.

This clone was observed at least ten times. This rearrangement joins TRBV12-5 to TRBJ2-7; 8 bases line up with TRBD1. Germline CDR1 reads LGHNT; CDR2 reads FRNRAP. CDR3 size: 15 residues. V lost 9 bases to trimming and J lost 6 bases; unmatched junction nucleotides: 16. CDR3 region: CASRHAGQGIGEQYF. The CDR3 bases are TGTGCTAGCCGACATGCAGGACAGGGAATCGGCGAGCAGTACTTC.

J is TRBJ2-5 and V is TRBV25-1; the D gene is possibly TRBD1 (5 bases). CDR1 is MGHDK and CDR2 is SYGVNS in the germline V gene. The CDR3 consists of 14 residues. The V and J ends lost 3 bases and 0 bases respectively, with 8 bases between them. CDR3 amino acids: CASSDRAYQETQYF. The CDR3 DNA is TGTGCCAGCAGTGACAGGGCCTACCAAGAGACCCAGTACTTC. Drawing the rest from reference TRBV25-1 and TRBJ2-5, the complete variable domain is EADIYQTPRYLVIGTGKKITLECSQTMGHDKMYWYQQDPGMELHLIHYSYGVNSTEKGDLSSESTVSRIRTEHFPLTLESARPSHTSQYLCASSDRAYQETQYFGPGTRLLVL.

This clone appeared a few times. The V gene is TRBV29-1, the J gene TRBJ1-3; possibly TRBD1 for D (5 bases). Trimming left V 3 bases short and J 0 bases short, with 9 bases between. CDR3 size: 14 residues. Germline loops: CDR1 SQVTM, CDR2 ANQGSEA. The CDR3 sequence is CSVDGTNSGNTIYF. CDR3 DNA sequence: TGCAGCGTTGATGGGACCAACTCTGGAAACACCATATATTTT. The full variable domain, completed using reference TRBV29-1 and TRBJ1-3, is SAVISQKPSRDICQRGTSLTIQCQVDSQVTMMFWYRQQPGQSLTLIATANQGSEATYESGFVIDKFPISRPNLTFSTLTVSNMSPEDSSIYLCSVDGTNSGNTIYFGEGSWLTVV.

This clone came up many times. This CDR3 is CASSFVRLAGGYSYEQYF. In DNA, the CDR3 is TGTGCCAGCAGTTTTGTCCGACTAGCGGGGGGTTACTCCTACGAGCAGTACTTC. V is TRBV28 and J is TRBJ2-7; 13 bases agree with TRBD2. Germline loops: CDR1 MDHEN, CDR2 SYDVKM. This CDR3 comprises 18 residues. After removal of 3 bases from V and 0 bases from J, the junction contained 8 bases not matched to a gene. The entire variable domain, with the rest obtained from reference TRBV28 and TRBJ2-7, is as follows: DVKVTQSSRYLVKRTGEKVFLECVQDMDHENMFWYRQDPGLGLRLIYFSYDVKMKEKGDIPEGYSVSREKKERFSLILESASTNQTSMYLCASSFVRLAGGYSYEQYFGPGTRLTVT.

The J gene is TRBJ2-7, the V gene TRBV11-2, with 9 bases matching TRBD1. This CDR3 region has 14 residues. Germline-derived CDR1 and CDR2 are SGHAT and FQNNGV. J gave up 6 bases and V 5 bases, and 8 bases lay outside the gene matches. CDR3 bases: TGTGCCAGCAGCCCAGGGACAGGGTCCAGCGAGCAGTACTTC. Encoded protein: CASSPGTGSSEQYF. The variable domain in full, with the rest retrieved from reference TRBV11-2 and TRBJ2-7, is EAGVAQSPRYKIIEKRQSVAFWCNPISGHATLYWYQQILGQGPKLLIQFQNNGVVDDSQLPKDRFSAERLKGVDSTLKIQPAKLEDSAVYLCASSPGTGSSEQYFGPGTRLTVT.

The V and J genes are TRBV6-1 and TRBJ2-5, with TRBD2 identical over 8 bases. The junction had 5 bases not matched to a gene; V was cut back by 4 bases and J by 1 base. This CDR3 is built from 15 residues. Germline CDR1 is MNHNS and CDR2 is SASEGT. CDR3 loop: CASSGLAGPQETQYF. CDR3 nucleotide sequence: TGTGCCAGCAGTGGGCTAGCGGGTCCCCAAGAGACCCAGTACTTC.

This clone was observed a few times. The chain is built from TRBV7-6 and TRBJ2-7; D may be TRBD1 or TRBD2 (5 bases each). Trimming cost V 5 bases and J 3 bases, with 14 bases left between them. Germline loops: CDR1 SGHVS, CDR2 FNYEAQ. The CDR3 length is 14 residues. The CDR3 DNA reads TGTGCCAGCAGCGCCCGGGACGGGAACTACGAGCAGTACTTC. It codes for CASSARDGNYEQYF.